This entry features one TCR beta chain sequence. Germline V CDR1 and CDR2: GTSNPN, SVGIG (reference sequence). V dropped 5 bases and J dropped 5 bases, with 13 bases sitting between them. There are 14 residues in the CDR3. Authors' methods: Quantification of nucleated cells was approximated via reference gene primer amplification. The table came from immunoSEQ multiplex PCR; TCRdb's copy has only in-frame clones and leaves some out. The DNA gave D and trimming, while V, J and clone size come from that table. The data show just over 75,000 clones, about four fifths seen once. The data were taken from a study of blood T cell repertoires in COVID-19. Study overall: Samples taken during acute and convalescent COVID-19 were collected in the United States, Italy and Spain. In each case, the material was cDNA or gDNA derived from T cells, B-cell-depleted T cells, or PBMCs.

The chain carries TRBV30 and TRBJ1-6, with D unclear. This clonotype was sampled from a man aged 50-60 years with acute or convalescent COVID-19. Sequenced sample: peripheral blood. The CDR3: CAWENRRNNSPLHF. DNA for the CDR3: TGTGCCTGGGAAAACAGACGGAATAATTCACCCCTCCACTTT. The full variable domain, its missing parts supplied by reference TRBV30 and TRBJ1-6, is SQTIHQWPATLVQPVGSPLSLECTVEGTSNPNLYWYRQAAGRGLQLLFYSVGIGQISSEVPQNLSASRPQDRQFILSSKKLLLSDSGFYLCAWENRRNNSPLHFGNGTRLTVT.